Each of the 9 T cell receptor beta chains below was sequenced from the same sample in a study of early T cells in non-severe SARS-CoV-2 infection. TCRdb re-derived calls from the 5' RACE reads in MiXCR, one entry per CDR3 protein. The repertoire holds roughly 90,000 distinct CDR3 sequences, with roughly 14% as singletons. Sequenced sample: whole blood. All receptors derive from an adult who was a healthcare worker with PCR-confirmed SARS-CoV-2 infection or an uninfected control (not recorded which).

A few counts support this clonotype. V and J are TRBV29-1 and TRBJ2-1, with 7 bases fitting TRBD2. The CDR3 sequence is 13 residues long. The J segment lost 2 bases and the V segment lost 6 bases, leaving 4 bases of the junction unmatched. Germline V gene lookup returns CDR1 SQVTM and CDR2 ANQGSEA. The CDR3 DNA follows: TGCAGCGTCAGACTAGCAACCTACAATGAGCAGTTCTTC. Amino acid sequence: CSVRLATYNEQFF.

There are many counts of this clonotype. The chain carries TRBV9 and TRBJ2-3, with 10 positions matching TRBD2. Germline-derived CDR1 and CDR2 are SGDLS and YYNGEE. The junction had 1 base not matched to a gene; V was cut back by 1 base and J by 2 bases. This CDR3 is 15 amino acids long. The chain's CDR3 is CASSVTSGVTDTQYF. The CDR3 DNA follows: TGTGCCAGCAGCGTAACTAGCGGGGTCACAGATACGCAGTATTTT.

The chain couples TRBV20-1 to TRBJ1-5; no clear D. CDR1 and CDR2 (germline): DFQATT, SNEGSKA (reference sequence). The CDR3 contains 15 residues. V was cut by 3 bases and J by 4 bases, with 16 bases left in between. CDR3 DNA sequence: TGCAGTGCTAGCCCGGCAGCTACTCCTAATCAGCCCCAGCATTTT. As protein: CSASPAATPNQPQHF.

The chain has TRBV7-3 and TRBJ2-3; 8 bases agree with TRBD1. The CDR3 runs to 15 residues. The germline V gene encodes CDR1 SGHTA and CDR2 FQGTGA. V was clipped by 2 bases and J by 4 bases; unmatched bases: 5. The CDR3 is CASSLQGQGSDTQYF. The CDR3 DNA reads as TGTGCCAGCAGCTTACAAGGACAGGGATCAGATACGCAGTATTTT.

This clonotype was recorded only once. This rearrangement joins TRBV11-2 to TRBJ1-6; unclear D gene. With 5 bases removed from V and 7 bases from J, the gap between germline ends came to 9 bases. CDR1 is SGHAT and CDR2 is FQNNGV in the germline V gene. This CDR3 is 13 amino acids long. CDR3 sequence reads: CASSPQANSPLHF. In nucleotides, the CDR3 is TGTGCCAGCAGCCCTCAGGCGAATTCACCCCTCCACTTT.

On this clonotype itself: The junction differs from germline at one of its ends, possibly a read error. The rearrangement joins TRBV10-3 to TRBJ2-1, with D possibly matching TRBD2 (5 bases). Germline V gene data show CDR1 as ENHRY and CDR2 as SYGVKD. The length of the CDR3 is 11 residues. The CDR3 sequence: CAISDYNELFF. CDR3 nucleotide sequence: TGTGCCATCAGCGACTATAATGAGCTGTTCTTC.

The rearrangement joins TRBV15 to TRBJ2-3, with 7 bases identical to TRBD1. This CDR3 comprises 15 residues. Germline loops: CDR1 LNHNV, CDR2 YYDKDF (reference sequence). The V and J ends lost 1 base and 4 bases, in that order; junction bases with no gene match: 5. CDR3 amino acids: CATSRGQGVADTQYF. CDR3 nucleotides: TGTGCCACCAGCAGAGGACAGGGTGTCGCAGATACGCAGTATTTT.

This rearrangement joins TRBV29-1 to TRBJ2-3; no definite D call. V lost 7 bases and J 4 bases, leaving 12 bases between the germline ends. The CDR3 consists of 12 residues. The V gene's germline CDR1 is SQVTM and CDR2 ANQGSEA. CDR3 amino acids: CSASQRPDTQYF. The CDR3 DNA reads TGCAGCGCCTCCCAGAGACCAGATACGCAGTATTTT.

This clonotype was seen more than once but under ten times. This rearrangement joins TRBV14 to TRBJ2-6, with D uncertain. Germline CDR1 and CDR2: SGHDN and FVKESK. Between the trimmed V and J ends, which lost 6 bases and 1 base, there was a span of 4 bases. The CDR3 consists of 13 residues. This CDR3 reads CASRESGANVLTF. The CDR3 DNA sequence: TGTGCCAGCAGGGAATCTGGGGCCAACGTCCTGACTTTC.